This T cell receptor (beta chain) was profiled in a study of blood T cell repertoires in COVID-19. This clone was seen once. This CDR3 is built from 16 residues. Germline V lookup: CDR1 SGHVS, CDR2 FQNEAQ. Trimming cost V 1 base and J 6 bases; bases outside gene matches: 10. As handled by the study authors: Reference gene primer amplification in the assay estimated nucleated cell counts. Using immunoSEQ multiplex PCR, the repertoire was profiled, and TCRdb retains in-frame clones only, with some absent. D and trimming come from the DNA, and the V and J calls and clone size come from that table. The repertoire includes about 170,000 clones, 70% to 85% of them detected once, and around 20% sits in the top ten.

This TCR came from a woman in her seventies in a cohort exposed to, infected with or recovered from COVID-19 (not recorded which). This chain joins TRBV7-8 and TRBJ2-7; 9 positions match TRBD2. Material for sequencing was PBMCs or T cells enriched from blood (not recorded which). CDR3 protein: CASSLGPGTSKVEQYF. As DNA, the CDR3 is TGTGCCAGCAGCTTAGGGCCCGGGACTAGCAAAGTCGAGCAGTACTTC.